This T cell receptor beta chain was sequenced in a study of blood T cell repertoires in COVID-19. Study-wide background: Collection of acute and convalescent COVID-19 samples took place in the United States, Italy and Spain. T cells, B-cell-depleted T cells, or PBMCs supplied cDNA or gDNA.

Per the study methods: Scientists estimated how many nucleated cells there were by amplifying reference gene primers. The table came from immunoSEQ multiplex PCR; TCRdb's copy has only in-frame clones and leaves some out. The DNA was the basis for D and trimming; V, J and clone size are from that table. The sample comprises about 45,000 clones, over 70% of which are singletons, and 11% to 15% rests with the top ten. Trimming removed 5 bases from V and 4 bases from J, with 18 bases in between. CDR1 is SGHNT, CDR2 YENEEA, per germline. The CDR3 sequence is 16 residues long. Source material: peripheral blood. This receptor was obtained from a human donor in a cohort sampled during active COVID-19. The genes are TRBV11-3 and TRBJ2-1; possibly TRBD2 for D (5 bases). The CDR3 region is CASSPRSVAPYNEQFF. For the CDR3, the DNA is TGTGCCAGCAGCCCTCGTAGCGTCGCGCCGTACAATGAGCAGTTCTTC.